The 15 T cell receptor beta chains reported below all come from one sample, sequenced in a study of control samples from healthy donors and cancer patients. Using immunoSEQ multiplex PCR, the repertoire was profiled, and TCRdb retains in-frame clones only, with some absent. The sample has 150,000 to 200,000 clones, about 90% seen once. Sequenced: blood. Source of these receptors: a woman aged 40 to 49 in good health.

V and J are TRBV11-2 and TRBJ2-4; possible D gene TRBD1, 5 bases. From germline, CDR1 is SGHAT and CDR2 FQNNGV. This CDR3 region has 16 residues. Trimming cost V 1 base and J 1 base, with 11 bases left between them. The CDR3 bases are TGTGCCAGCAGCTTAGCGGCAGGGCCGGCCAAAAACATTCAGTACTTC. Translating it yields CASSLAAGPAKNIQYF.

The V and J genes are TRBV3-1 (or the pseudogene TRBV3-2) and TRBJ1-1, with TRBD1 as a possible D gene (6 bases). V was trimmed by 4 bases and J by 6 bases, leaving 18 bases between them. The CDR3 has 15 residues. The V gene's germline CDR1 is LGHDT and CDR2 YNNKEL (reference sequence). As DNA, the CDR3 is TGTGCCAGCAGCCCAGGGGCGGGGTTGGGCGCTGAAGCTTTCTTT. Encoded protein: CASSPGAGLGAEAFF.

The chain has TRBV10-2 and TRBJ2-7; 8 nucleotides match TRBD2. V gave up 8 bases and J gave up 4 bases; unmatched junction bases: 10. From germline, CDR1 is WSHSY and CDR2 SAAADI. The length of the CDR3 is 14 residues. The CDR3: CASGDSGGRYEQYF. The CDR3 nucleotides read TGCGCCAGCGGGGATTCGGGGGGGCGATACGAGCAGTACTTC.

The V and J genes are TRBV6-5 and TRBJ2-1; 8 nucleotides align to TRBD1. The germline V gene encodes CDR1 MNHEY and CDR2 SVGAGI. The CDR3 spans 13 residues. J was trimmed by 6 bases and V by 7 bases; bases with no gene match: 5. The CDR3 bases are TGTGCCAGCAAGACCACAGGGGGCAATGAGCAGTTCTTC. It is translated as CASKTTGGNEQFF.

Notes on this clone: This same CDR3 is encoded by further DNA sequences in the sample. CDR3 DNA: TGTGCCAGCTCCCCAGGGACAGCCAACTCCTACGAGCAGTACTTC. This codes for CASSPGTANSYEQYF. The V call is TRBV18, the J call TRBJ2-7, with 7 bases matching TRBD1. The germline CDR1 and CDR2 sequences are KGHSH and LQKENI. CDR3 length: 15 residues. Trimming took 6 bases from V and 0 from J; bases not matched to a gene: 8.

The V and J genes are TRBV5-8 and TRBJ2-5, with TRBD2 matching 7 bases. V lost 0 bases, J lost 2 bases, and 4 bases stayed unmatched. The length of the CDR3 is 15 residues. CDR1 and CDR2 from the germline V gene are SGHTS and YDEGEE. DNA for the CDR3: TGTGCCAGCAGCTTGGGGGGAGCGGGACAAGAGACCCAGTACTTC. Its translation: CASSLGGAGQETQYF. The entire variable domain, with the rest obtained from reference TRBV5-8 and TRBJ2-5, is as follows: EAGVTQSPTHLIKTRGQQATLRCSPISGHTSVYWYQQALGLGLQFLLWYDEGEERNRGNFPPRFSGRQFPNYSSELNVNALELEDSALYLCASSLGGAGQETQYFGPGTRLLVL.

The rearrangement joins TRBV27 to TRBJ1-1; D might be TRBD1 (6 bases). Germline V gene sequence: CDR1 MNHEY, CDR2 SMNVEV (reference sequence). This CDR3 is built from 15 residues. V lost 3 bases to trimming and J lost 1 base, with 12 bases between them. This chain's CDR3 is CASSFSGGANTEAFF. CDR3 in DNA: TGTGCCAGCAGTTTTTCTGGGGGGGCGAACACTGAAGCTTTCTTT.

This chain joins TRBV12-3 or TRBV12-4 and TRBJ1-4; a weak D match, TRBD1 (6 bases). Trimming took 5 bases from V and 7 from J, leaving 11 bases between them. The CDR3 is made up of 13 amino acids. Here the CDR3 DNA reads TGTGCCAGCAGTCCCGGGGGCGCTGAAAAACTGTTTTTT. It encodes CASSPGGAEKLFF.

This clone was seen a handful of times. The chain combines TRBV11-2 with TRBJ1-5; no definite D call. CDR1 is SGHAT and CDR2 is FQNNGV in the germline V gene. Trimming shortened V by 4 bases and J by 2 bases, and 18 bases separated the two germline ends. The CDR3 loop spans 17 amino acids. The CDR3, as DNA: TGTGCCAGCAGCTATTTACCAGCGCCCTGGGGCAATCAGCCCCAGCATTTT. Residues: CASSYLPAPWGNQPQHF.

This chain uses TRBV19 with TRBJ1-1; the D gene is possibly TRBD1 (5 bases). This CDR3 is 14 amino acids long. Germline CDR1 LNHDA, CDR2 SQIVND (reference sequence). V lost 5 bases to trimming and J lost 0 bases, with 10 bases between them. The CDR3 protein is CASSVDSVNTEAFF. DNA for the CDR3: TGTGCCAGTAGTGTCGACAGCGTGAACACTGAAGCTTTCTTT.

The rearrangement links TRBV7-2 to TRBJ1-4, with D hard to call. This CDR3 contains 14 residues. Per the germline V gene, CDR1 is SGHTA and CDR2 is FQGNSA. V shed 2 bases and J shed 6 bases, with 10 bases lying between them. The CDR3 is CASSLSPADEKLFF. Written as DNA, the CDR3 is TGTGCCAGCAGCTTAAGTCCAGCGGATGAAAAACTGTTTTTT.

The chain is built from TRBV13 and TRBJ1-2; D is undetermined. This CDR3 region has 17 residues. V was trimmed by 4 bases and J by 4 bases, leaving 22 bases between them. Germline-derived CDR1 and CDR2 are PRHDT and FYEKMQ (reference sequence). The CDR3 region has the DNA TGTGCCAGCAGCTCATACTCAACTGCCACCTTATCCTATGGCTACACCTTC. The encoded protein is CASSSYSTATLSYGYTF.

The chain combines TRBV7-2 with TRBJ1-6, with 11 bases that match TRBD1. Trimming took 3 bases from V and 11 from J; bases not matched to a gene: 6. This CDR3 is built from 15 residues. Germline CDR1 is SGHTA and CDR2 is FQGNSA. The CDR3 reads CASSFGQGAVTPLHF. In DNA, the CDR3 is TGTGCCAGCAGCTTCGGACAGGGGGCCGTGACACCCCTCCACTTT.

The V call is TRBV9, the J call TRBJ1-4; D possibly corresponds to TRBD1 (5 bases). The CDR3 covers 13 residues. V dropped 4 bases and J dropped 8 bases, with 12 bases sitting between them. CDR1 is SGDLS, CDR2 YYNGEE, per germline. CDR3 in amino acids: CASSRDGKEKLFF. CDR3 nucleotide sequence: TGTGCCAGCAGCCGGGACGGGAAAGAAAAACTGTTTTTT.

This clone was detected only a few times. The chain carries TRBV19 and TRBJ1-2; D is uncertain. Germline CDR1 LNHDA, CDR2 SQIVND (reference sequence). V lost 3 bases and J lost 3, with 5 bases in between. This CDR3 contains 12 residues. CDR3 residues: CASSIVYYGYTF. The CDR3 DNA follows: TGTGCCAGTAGTATCGTGTACTATGGCTACACCTTC.